This T cell receptor beta chain was captured in a study of CD8 T cells in ankylosing spondylitis (dated by TCRdb to the late 2010s). Study-level background: The study profiled T cell receptor beta repertoires in healthy donors and ankylosing spondylitis patients to find disease-linked TCR variants. In total, the full study cohort was made up of about 110 healthy donors and 25 ankylosing spondylitis patients. Peripheral blood was sampled, and synovial fluid was also collected from ankylosing spondylitis patients.

Sequencer: Illumina HiSeq 2500. Quantitative 5'-RACE with molecular barcodes was used to prepare TCR beta libraries. As for how the authors treated the data: A new computational method based on a probabilistic model of VDJ rearrangement was used to identify disease-linked TCR variants. Using fastp trimming at Q25 and MiXCR clonotype assembly, TCRdb reanalyzed the public sequencing data and kept in-frame beta chains. When rows share a CDR3 protein, they turn into one entry using the most common DNA and genes. These V and J calls derive from TCRdb rather than the authors' analysis. This sample holds fewer than 400,000 distinct CDR3 sequences; less than 10% were observed only once. About 14% of the sample is in the top ten clones. The investigation overall reported the following: A TCR beta motif of several highly homologous amino acid variants appeared characteristic of blood from ankylosing spondylitis patients. Some motif variants were previously reported in synovial fluid and blood of reactive arthritis patients, suggesting common disease-initiation mechanisms. Significant enrichment of the disease-linked clones was reported in matched synovial fluid samples from ankylosing spondylitis patients. The disease-linked clones showed a CD8+ phenotype and occurred at relatively low frequencies in peripheral blood.

A word on this clonotype: The antigen it recognizes is unknown. No much larger clone exists at a distance of one base, and base qualities are not known.

The TCR sequence derives from a male donor with ankylosing spondylitis. Source material: blood, either unsorted or a sorted T cell fraction (not recorded which).

The CDR3 amino acid sequence is: CSGITGGNTGELFF. Here is the DNA: TGCAGCGGCATCACAGGGGGCAACACCGGGGAGCTGTTTTTT. The chain uses TRBV29-1 and TRBJ2-2; 9 junctional bases match TRBD1. V has 7 bases trimmed and J has 2 bases trimmed; junction bases matching no gene number 5. According to the germline V gene, CDR1 reads SQVTM and CDR2 reads ANQGSEA. The CDR3 runs 14 amino acids, cysteine and phenylalanine included. Only the CDR3 DNA is retained, 42 bases long and in frame from the first base.